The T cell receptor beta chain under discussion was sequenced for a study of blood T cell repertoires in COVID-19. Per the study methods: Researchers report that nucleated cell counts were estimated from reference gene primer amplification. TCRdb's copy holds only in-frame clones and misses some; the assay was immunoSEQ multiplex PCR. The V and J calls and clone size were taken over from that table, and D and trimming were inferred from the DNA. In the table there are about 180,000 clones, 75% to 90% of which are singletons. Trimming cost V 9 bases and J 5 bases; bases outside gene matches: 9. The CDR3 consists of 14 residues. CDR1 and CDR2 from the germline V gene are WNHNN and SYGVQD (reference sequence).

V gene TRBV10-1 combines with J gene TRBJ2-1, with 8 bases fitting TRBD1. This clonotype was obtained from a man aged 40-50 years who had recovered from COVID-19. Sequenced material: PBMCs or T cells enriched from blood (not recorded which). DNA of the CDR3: TGCGCCAGAGAAGGGACAGGTTTGGACAATGAGCAGTTCTTC. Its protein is CAREGTGLDNEQFF.